Following are 21 T cell receptor beta chains from one sample sequenced in a study of T cell repertoires in cytomegalovirus infection. TCRdb re-called the reads with MiXCR, one entry per CDR3 protein. This sample has approximately 220,000 distinct CDR3 sequences; roughly two fifths occur once, and the top ten carry 59%. Their cognate antigens are unknown. Source: CD8+ T cells from cultured PBMCs, taken from culture after CMV antigen stimulation. The receptors derive from a human donor in good health (CMV status not recorded). Some clones in this sample may be carry-over from other donors' samples.

This clonotype has just one count. V usage is TRBV29-1 and J usage is TRBJ2-7; D remains ambiguous. The V gene's germline CDR1 is SQVTM and CDR2 ANQGSEA. The V and J ends lost 0 bases and 1 base respectively, with 4 bases between them. The CDR3 length is 12 residues. The CDR3 sequence: CSVEDRSYEQYF. The DNA of the CDR3 is TGCAGCGTTGAAGATAGGTCCTACGAGCAGTACTTC.

The J gene is TRBJ1-2, the V gene TRBV7-2; no clear D gene. The V and J ends lost 6 bases and 2 bases respectively, with 10 bases between them. Per the germline V gene, CDR1 is SGHTA and CDR2 is FQGNSA. The CDR3 has 13 residues. CDR3 nucleotide sequence: TGTGCCAGCAGGGCCGCCGGGAACTATGGCTACACCTTC. Amino acid sequence: CASRAAGNYGYTF. The whole variable domain, filled in from reference TRBV7-2 and TRBJ1-2, reads GAGVSQSPSNKVTEKGKDVELRCDPISGHTALYWYRQSLGQGLEFLIYFQGNSAPDKSGLPSDRFSAERTGGSVSTLTIQRTQQEDSAVYLCASRAAGNYGYTFGSGTRLTVV.

The rearrangement joins TRBV19 to TRBJ2-7, with D uncertain. Germline values: CDR1 LNHDA, CDR2 SQIVND (reference sequence). V was cut by 5 bases and J by 2 bases, with 22 bases left in between. The CDR3 covers 17 residues. The CDR3 nucleotides read TGTGCCAGTAGTCCCCTGTATCTCGGCGGAACACCCTACGAGCAGTACTTC. Protein product: CASSPLYLGGTPYEQYF.

This clonotype has ten or more counts. The rearrangement uses TRBV3-1 and TRBJ2-5; D perhaps matches TRBD2 (7 bases). The CDR3 is 13 residues long. V lost 6 bases to trimming and J lost 4 bases, with 12 bases between them. Germline assignment: CDR1 LGHDT and CDR2 YNNKEL (reference sequence). As DNA, the CDR3 is TGTGCCAGCAGGTGGAGGGGGGGAGAGACCCAGTACTTC. The encoded protein is CASRWRGGETQYF.

This clonotype was observed at least ten times. The chain combines TRBV11-2 with TRBJ2-1, with D perhaps matching TRBD2 (5 bases). Germline assignment: CDR1 SGHAT and CDR2 FQNNGV. Trimming stripped 3 bases from V and 3 bases from J, with 18 bases between. The CDR3 covers 17 residues. The DNA for the CDR3 is TGTGCCAGCAGCTTCATGGAGGCAGCTGGCGGCTACAATGAGCAGTTCTTC. This sequence encodes CASSFMEAAGGYNEQFF.

The genes are TRBV10-3 and TRBJ2-7; D possibly corresponds to TRBD1 (5 bases). Germline loops: CDR1 ENHRY, CDR2 SYGVKD. The CDR3 length is 14 residues. The V end lost 3 bases, the J end lost 3 bases, and 12 bases lay between the germline ends. The CDR3 protein is CAISDQGGYYEQYF. Here the CDR3 DNA reads TGTGCCATCAGTGACCAGGGCGGCTACTACGAGCAGTACTTC.

The chain has TRBV2 and TRBJ1-5; the D is unclear. Germline CDR1 reads SNHLY; CDR2 reads FYNNEI. CDR3 length: 13 residues. Trimming cost V 8 bases and J 0 bases, with 8 bases left between them. In DNA form, the CDR3 reads TGTGCCAGCCGCAGGATTAGCAATCAGCCCCAGCATTTT. Translated, it gives CASRRISNQPQHF. The full variable domain, completed using reference TRBV2 and TRBJ1-5, is EPEVTQTPSHQVTQMGQEVILRCVPISNHLYFYWYRQILGQKVEFLVSFYNNEISEKSEIFDDQFSVERPDGSNFTLKIRSTKLEDSAMYFCASRRISNQPQHFGDGTRLSIL.

This clonotype turned up a few times. This chain links TRBV9 with TRBJ1-4; D is unclear. V gave up 4 bases and J gave up 5 bases, with 18 bases separating them. Germline values: CDR1 SGDLS, CDR2 YYNGEE. This CDR3 is built from 16 residues. The CDR3 DNA follows: TGTGCCAGCAGCCCTAAGTCGTCAGCCACGAATGAAAAACTGTTTTTT. Translation: CASSPKSSATNEKLFF.

The chain couples TRBV7-9 to TRBJ2-5; 9 bases fit TRBD2. Germline CDR1 reads SEHNR; CDR2 reads FQNEAQ (reference sequence). V gave up 1 base and J gave up 4 bases; unmatched junction bases: 10. The CDR3 covers 17 residues. The CDR3 reads CASSLGRGGAARETQYF. The CDR3 nucleotides are TGTGCCAGCAGCTTAGGACGCGGGGGGGCCGCCAGAGAGACCCAGTACTTC.

This clonotype was detected only a few times. The chain uses TRBV6-1 and TRBJ1-6; D is ambiguous. CDR1 MNHNS and CDR2 SASEGT come from the germline V gene. V lost 4 bases to trimming and J lost 0 bases, with 16 bases between them. CDR3 length equals 18 residues. CDR3 region: CASSVGSPPSSYNSPLHF. The CDR3 DNA reads TGTGCCAGCAGTGTGGGATCCCCCCCGAGCTCCTATAATTCACCCCTCCACTTT.

The sample holds a few counts of this clonotype. This chain links TRBV6-1 with TRBJ2-1, with a possible D match to TRBD2 (5 bases). The ends were cut back, 6 bases at V and 7 bases at J, with 13 bases in the middle. Germline V lookup: CDR1 MNHNS, CDR2 SASEGT. The CDR3 sequence is 13 residues long. The CDR3 DNA is TGTGCCAGCAGCGTCGGTAGCGTTAATGAGCAGTTCTTC. Its protein is CASSVGSVNEQFF.

This clonotype was seen a handful of times. The chain carries TRBV12-5 and TRBJ1-5; D might be TRBD1 (5 bases). Germline loops: CDR1 LGHNT, CDR2 FRNRAP. The CDR3 is made up of 15 amino acids. The germline V and J ends were trimmed by 3 bases and 10 bases, with 19 bases remaining between them. CDR3 sequence reads: CASGLVIAGMQPQHF. Here the CDR3 DNA reads TGTGCTAGTGGTTTAGTAATTGCAGGGATGCAACCCCAGCATTTT.

This chain links TRBV6-6 with TRBJ1-1, with D perhaps matching TRBD1 (5 bases). V lost 0 bases and J 0 bases, leaving 14 bases between the germline ends. This CDR3 is built from 17 residues. The germline V gene has CDR1 MNHNY and CDR2 SVGAGI (reference sequence). The CDR3 nucleotides are TGTGCCAGCAGTTACTCGCGGTGGGAGGGGTTGAACACTGAAGCTTTCTTT. Encoded protein: CASSYSRWEGLNTEAFF.

The V gene is TRBV27, the J gene TRBJ2-1, with TRBD2 matching over 7 bases. This CDR3 has 17 residues. V trimming: 0 bases; J trimming: 6 bases; junction bases outside the gene matches: 11. In germline, CDR1 is MNHEY, CDR2 SMNVEV (reference sequence). The CDR3 loop reads CASSLSAAGYIFNEQFF. CDR3 DNA sequence: TGTGCCAGCAGTTTATCAGCAGCGGGGTATATATTCAATGAGCAGTTCTTC.

The V gene is TRBV7-3, the J gene TRBJ2-1; tentative D call: TRBD1 (6 bases). V shed 5 bases and J shed 0 bases, with 11 bases lying between them. Germline CDR1 and CDR2: SGHTA and FQGTGA. This CDR3 comprises 15 residues. CDR3 amino acids: CASSHTGSSYNEQFF. CDR3 bases: TGTGCCAGCAGCCATACAGGGAGCTCCTACAATGAGCAGTTCTTC.

This sequence joins TRBV7-6 and TRBJ1-1; TRBD1 agrees at 9 bases. Germline CDR1 reads SGHVS; CDR2 reads FNYEAQ. J lost 5 bases, V lost 0 bases, and 1 base had no gene match. This CDR3 comprises 14 residues. The chain's CDR3 is CASSLATGGTEAFF. The CDR3 DNA is TGTGCCAGCAGCTTAGCGACAGGGGGGACTGAAGCTTTCTTT. Full variable domain (missing parts from reference TRBV7-6 and TRBJ1-1): GAGVSQSPRYKVTKRGQDVALRCDPISGHVSLYWYRQALGQGPEFLTYFNYEAQQDKSGLPNDRFSAERPEGSISTLTIQRTEQRDSAMYRCASSLATGGTEAFFGQGTRLTVV.

This clonotype has only a few counts. This chain joins TRBV7-2 and TRBJ1-2, with D unresolved. The V gene's germline CDR1 is SGHTA and CDR2 FQGNSA. This CDR3 is built from 10 residues. Trimming cost V 4 bases and J 3 bases, with 0 bases left between them. The DNA of the CDR3 is TGTGCCAGCAGCTACTATGGCTACACCTTC. Translating gives CASSYYGYTF.

This chain uses TRBV11-2 with TRBJ1-4; 7 bases match TRBD1. CDR3 size: 15 residues. J was trimmed by 6 bases and V by 0 bases; bases with no gene match: 4. Per germline, CDR1 SGHAT and CDR2 FQNNGV. CDR3 in amino acids: CASSLDPQGHEKLFF. CDR3 nucleotides: TGTGCCAGCAGCTTAGATCCACAGGGGCATGAAAAACTGTTTTTT. Filled out from reference TRBV11-2 and TRBJ1-4, the complete variable domain reads EAGVAQSPRYKIIEKRQSVAFWCNPISGHATLYWYQQILGQGPKLLIQFQNNGVVDDSQLPKDRFSAERLKGVDSTLKIQPAKLEDSAVYLCASSLDPQGHEKLFFGSGTQLSVL.

This clonotype showed up just once. The gene calls are TRBV7-4 and TRBJ2-5; D might be TRBD2 (7 bases). The V gene's germline CDR1 is SGHVT and CDR2 SQSDAQ. The CDR3 extends over 16 amino acids. The V and J ends lost 3 bases and 5 bases respectively, with 19 bases between them. CDR3 nucleotides: TGTGCCAGCAGCTTTAGGGGGGGGGGCCAGGAGGAGACCCAGTACTTC. Residues: CASSFRGGGQEETQYF.

The rearrangement links TRBV7-9 to TRBJ2-3, with a weak D call TRBD1 (5 bases). The CDR3 consists of 12 residues. Trimming removed 5 bases at V and 11 bases at J, with 14 bases between. Germline V gives CDR1 SEHNR, CDR2 FQNEAQ (reference sequence). The CDR3, as DNA: TGTGCCAGCAGCACAGGACCGAGTGAGCAGTATTTT. This codes for CASSTGPSEQYF.

This clonotype was seen repeatedly, ten times or more. The rearrangement links TRBV7-6 to TRBJ2-7, with TRBD1 identical over 10 bases. The CDR3 length is 17 residues. With V trimmed by 5 bases and J by 3 bases, 13 bases remained unmatched. Germline CDR1 and CDR2: SGHVS and FNYEAQ. The DNA for the CDR3 is TGTGCCAGCAGCCAGTTTGCAGGGACAGGGGTACTCTACGAGCAGTACTTC. It encodes CASSQFAGTGVLYEQYF. Combining the CDR3 with reference TRBV7-6 and TRBJ2-7 gives the whole variable domain GAGVSQSPRYKVTKRGQDVALRCDPISGHVSLYWYRQALGQGPEFLTYFNYEAQQDKSGLPNDRFSAERPEGSISTLTIQRTEQRDSAMYRCASSQFAGTGVLYEQYFGPGTRLTVT.